A selection of T cell receptor beta chains follows, all from one sample in a study of Graves' ophthalmopathy and Graves' hyperthyroidism. MiXCR, run by TCRdb on the multiplex PCR reads, gives a single entry per CDR3 protein. This sample has 350,000 to 400,000 distinct CDR3 sequences; about 16% occur once, and the top ten carry roughly 7%. The sequenced sample was peripheral blood. The receptors derive from a woman between 18 and 29 years old with stable Graves' hyperthyroidism. The CDR3 runs from the conserved cysteine through the conserved F or W. A D gene is named only where the DNA matches it firmly. Some rows mark clone size as missing; the rest say once, few, many or name a class of expanded clone.

J: TRBJ1-6
size: .
length: 17
D: .
V: TRBV5-5
CDR3: CASSLLRTVRDNSPLHF
DNA: TGTGCCAGCAGCTTACTCCGGACAGTTCGGGATAATTCACCCCTCCACTTT

J: TRBJ1-1
size: many
length: 17
D: .
V: TRBV12-3/TRBV12-4
CDR3: CASSRLVQAGKGTEAFF
DNA: TGTGCCAGCAGCAGGCTTGTCCAGGCGGGGAAGGGCACTGAAGCTTTCTTT

J: TRBJ2-5
size: many
length: 13
D: .
V: TRBV29-1
CDR3: CSVDMAESGTQYF
DNA: TGCAGCGTTGATATGGCGGAGTCGGGAACCCAGTACTTC

J: TRBJ2-4
size: many
length: 14
D: .
V: TRBV2
CDR3: CASRVEIAKNIQYF
DNA: TGTGCCAGCAGGGTGGAGATAGCCAAAAACATTCAGTACTTC

J: TRBJ1-1
size: .
length: 14
D: TRBD1
V: TRBV5-1
CDR3: CASSGTGVGTEAFF
DNA: TGCGCCAGCAGCGGAACAGGGGTTGGCACTGAAGCTTTCTTT

J: TRBJ1-1
size: many
length: 17
D: .
V: TRBV19
CDR3: CASSTLGKGAGSTEAFF
DNA: TGTGCCAGTAGTACCCTCGGAAAGGGCGCGGGGAGCACTGAAGCTTTCTTT

J: TRBJ2-7
size: many
length: 14
D: TRBD2
V: TRBV12-3/TRBV12-4
CDR3: CASSFRGGHDEQYF
DNA: TGTGCCAGCAGTTTCCGGGGGGGCCACGACGAGCAGTACTTC

J: TRBJ1-1
size: many
length: 13
D: .
V: TRBV9
CDR3: CASSVGSGTEAFF
DNA: TGTGCCAGCAGCGTAGGCTCTGGTACTGAAGCTTTCTTT

J: TRBJ2-7
size: few
length: 15
D: .
V: TRBV12-3/TRBV12-4
CDR3: CASSLLITGEYEQYF
DNA: TGTGCCAGCAGTTTACTCATAACCGGGGAATACGAGCAGTACTTC

J: TRBJ1-1
size: many
length: 16
D: TRBD1
V: TRBV20-1
CDR3: CSARSDRRTLDTEAFF
DNA: TGCAGTGCTAGATCGGACAGGCGGACCCTAGACACTGAAGCTTTCTTT

J: TRBJ2-7
size: many
length: 16
D: TRBD1
V: TRBV6-5
CDR3: CASKSIRDRHVGRQYF
DNA: TGTGCCAGCAAAAGTATCCGGGACAGGCACGTAGGGAGGCAGTACTTC

J: TRBJ1-2
size: many
length: 13
D: .
V: TRBV19
CDR3: CASCPDSSYGYTF
DNA: TGTGCCAGCTGTCCGGACAGCAGCTATGGCTACACCTTC

J: TRBJ2-7
size: .
length: 14
D: .
V: TRBV12-3/TRBV12-4
CDR3: CASSFIGGKYEQYF
DNA: TGTGCCAGCAGTTTTATCGGGGGAAAGTACGAGCAGTACTTC

J: TRBJ1-1
size: many
length: 14
D: .
V: TRBV5-1
CDR3: CASSLASGDTEAFF
DNA: TGCGCCAGCAGCTTGGCCTCAGGGGACACTGAAGCTTTCTTT

J: TRBJ1-1
size: .
length: 15
D: TRBD1
V: TRBV12-3/TRBV12-4
CDR3: CASSSLDRGYTDAFF
DNA: TGTGCCAGCAGTTCCCTAGACAGGGGATACACTGATGCTTTCTTT

J: TRBJ2-4
size: many
length: 17
D: .
V: TRBV7-2
CDR3: CASSPGGWGSAKNIQYF
DNA: TGTGCCAGCAGCCCTGGAGGTTGGGGATCGGCCAAAAACATTCAGTACTTC

J: TRBJ1-2
size: .
length: 14
D: .
V: TRBV20-1
CDR3: CSASSRGDVYGYTF
DNA: TGCAGTGCTAGTTCCAGGGGCGATGTCTATGGCTACACCTTC

J: TRBJ1-5
size: many
length: 13
D: .
V: TRBV29-1
CDR3: CSVEAGGNQPQHF
DNA: TGCAGCGTTGAAGCAGGGGGCAATCAGCCCCAGCATTTT

J: TRBJ1-6
size: .
length: 13
D: .
V: TRBV6-1
CDR3: CASSEISRSPLHF
DNA: TGTGCCAGCAGTGAAATCAGTCGTTCACCCCTCCACTTT

J: TRBJ1-1
size: .
length: 14
D: .
V: TRBV10-3
CDR3: CAISESTGGTEAFF
DNA: TGTGCCATCAGTGAGTCAACGGGGGGGACTGAAGCTTTCTTT

J: TRBJ2-3
size: many
length: 17
D: .
V: TRBV6-4
CDR3: CASSDSTPYHWADTQYF
DNA: TGTGCCAGCAGTGACTCCACGCCATATCATTGGGCAGATACGCAGTATTTT

J: TRBJ1-5
size: few
length: 14
D: .
V: TRBV18
CDR3: CASSPWQSNQPQHF
DNA: TGTGCCAGCTCACCTTGGCAGAGCAATCAGCCCCAGCATTTT

J: TRBJ1-2
size: many
length: 13
D: .
V: TRBV6-2/TRBV6-3
CDR3: CASSHRDTYGYTF
DNA: TGTGCCAGCAGTCACAGGGACACCTATGGCTACACCTTC

J: TRBJ2-7
size: many
length: 14
D: .
V: TRBV29-1
CDR3: CSVEDTASSYEQYF
DNA: TGCAGCGTTGAAGATACTGCAAGCTCCTACGAGCAGTACTTC

J: TRBJ2-5
size: many
length: 16
D: TRBD1
V: TRBV20-1
CDR3: CSASASVGQGQETQYF
DNA: TGCAGTGCTAGTGCCTCCGTGGGACAGGGTCAAGAGACCCAGTACTTC

J: TRBJ1-2
size: many
length: 15
D: .
V: TRBV4-1
CDR3: CASSQVPAGADGYTF
DNA: TGCGCCAGCAGCCAAGTCCCGGCGGGGGCGGATGGCTACACCTTC

J: TRBJ1-5
size: few
length: 17
D: .
V: TRBV7-8
CDR3: CASSSFEGPRSNQPQHF
DNA: TGTGCCAGCAGCTCATTCGAGGGGCCGCGCAGCAATCAGCCCCAGCATTTT

J: TRBJ1-1
size: .
length: 12
D: .
V: TRBV6-1
CDR3: CASSEARRRAFF
DNA: TGTGCCAGCAGTGAAGCGCGAAGGCGAGCTTTCTTT

J: TRBJ1-5
size: many
length: 16
D: .
V: TRBV5-6
CDR3: CASSLSRAYSNQPQHF
DNA: TGTGCCAGCAGCTTATCCCGGGCATATAGCAATCAGCCCCAGCATTTT

J: TRBJ2-7
size: few
length: 14
D: .
V: TRBV5-1
CDR3: CASSFRGSTYEQYF
DNA: TGCGCCAGCAGCTTCAGAGGGTCCACCTACGAGCAGTACTTC

J: TRBJ2-7
size: many
length: 15
D: TRBD1
V: TRBV6-2/TRBV6-3
CDR3: CASRPQGVLTYEQYF
DNA: TGTGCCAGCAGACCTCAGGGGGTTCTTACCTACGAGCAGTACTTC

J: TRBJ1-6
size: many
length: 14
D: TRBD1
V: TRBV5-5
CDR3: CASSLSGGDSPLHF
DNA: TGTGCCAGCAGCTTGTCAGGGGGGGATTCACCCCTCCACTTT

J: TRBJ2-2
size: many
length: 15
D: .
V: TRBV27
CDR3: CASSLKPTNTGELFF
DNA: TGTGCCAGCAGTTTGAAGCCAACGAACACCGGGGAGCTGTTTTTT

J: TRBJ1-1
size: few
length: 13
D: .
V: TRBV29-1
CDR3: CGVEGGSLREAFF
DNA: TGCGGCGTTGAAGGTGGGTCACTGAGGGAAGCTTTCTTT

J: TRBJ1-1
size: many
length: 11
D: .
V: TRBV7-9
CDR3: CASVPGAEAFF
DNA: TGTGCCAGCGTTCCAGGGGCTGAAGCTTTCTTT

J: TRBJ2-5
size: few
length: 15
D: TRBD1
V: TRBV9
CDR3: CASSARGNLQETQYF
DNA: TGTGCCAGCAGCGCCAGGGGGAACCTCCAAGAGACCCAGTACTTC

J: TRBJ2-7
size: many
length: 13
D: .
V: TRBV12-3/TRBV12-4
CDR3: CASKKFSRDEQYF
DNA: TGTGCCAGCAAGAAGTTTTCTAGGGACGAGCAGTACTTC

J: TRBJ2-5
size: many
length: 11
D: .
V: TRBV7-3
CDR3: CASSLGAGIYF
DNA: TGTGCCAGCAGCTTGGGTGCGGGGATATACTTC

J: TRBJ2-7
size: many
length: 16
D: TRBD1
V: TRBV6-1
CDR3: CASRETPGQETYEQYF
DNA: TGTGCCAGCAGGGAAACACCGGGACAGGAGACCTACGAGCAGTACTTC

J: TRBJ2-5
size: few
length: 15
D: .
V: TRBV4-1
CDR3: CASSQDARGRETQYF
DNA: TGCGCCAGCAGCCAAGACGCGCGCGGTCGGGAGACCCAGTACTTC

J: TRBJ2-7
size: many
length: 13
D: .
V: TRBV9
CDR3: CASSAPGNYEQYF
DNA: TGTGCCAGCAGCGCGCCCGGGAACTACGAGCAGTACTTC

J: TRBJ1-2
size: many
length: 16
D: .
V: TRBV7-9
CDR3: CASSLAGRQAGYGYTF
DNA: TGTGCCAGCAGCTTAGCAGGGCGACAAGCGGGCTATGGCTACACCTTC

J: TRBJ1-2
size: .
length: 14
D: TRBD1
V: TRBV29-1
CDR3: CSVPPRQGVYGYTF
DNA: TGCAGCGTTCCCCCGCGACAGGGGGTCTATGGCTACACCTTC

J: TRBJ1-6
size: many
length: 15
D: .
V: TRBV10-2
CDR3: CASSLTGTLLSPLHF
DNA: TGCGCCAGCAGTTTAACCGGGACCCTCCTTTCACCCCTCCACTTT

J: TRBJ2-5
size: many
length: 14
D: .
V: TRBV9
CDR3: CASSVGHPQETQYF
DNA: TGTGCCAGCAGCGTAGGGCACCCGCAAGAGACCCAGTACTTC

J: TRBJ2-7
size: many
length: 13
D: TRBD1
V: TRBV29-1
CDR3: CSVRDSASYEQYF
DNA: TGCAGCGTTAGGGACAGCGCGTCCTACGAGCAGTACTTC

J: TRBJ2-7
size: many
length: 13
D: .
V: TRBV7-8
CDR3: CASSSTQGGEQYF
DNA: TGTGCCAGCAGCTCCACCCAGGGCGGCGAGCAGTACTTC

J: TRBJ2-7
size: .
length: 13
D: .
V: TRBV5-1
CDR3: CASSLYRAEEQYF
DNA: TGCGCCAGCAGCCTATATAGGGCCGAGGAGCAGTACTTC

J: TRBJ1-1
size: .
length: 12
D: .
V: TRBV10-3
CDR3: CAIKEGGTEAFF
DNA: TGTGCCATCAAGGAAGGGGGAACTGAAGCTTTCTTT

J: TRBJ2-5
size: many
length: 16
D: TRBD2
V: TRBV15
CDR3: CATSRPSGKYQETQYF
DNA: TGTGCCACCAGCAGACCTAGCGGGAAGTACCAAGAGACCCAGTACTTC

J: TRBJ2-3
size: many
length: 14
D: .
V: TRBV6-4
CDR3: CASSDSQGTDTQYF
DNA: TGTGCCAGCAGTGACTCACAGGGCACAGATACGCAGTATTTT

J: TRBJ1-1
size: many
length: 11
D: .
V: TRBV24-1
CDR3: CTTRAGTEAFF
DNA: TGTACCACCAGGGCAGGCACTGAAGCTTTCTTT